This T cell receptor beta chain emerged from a study of blood T cell repertoires in COVID-19. Study-level background: Samples representing acute and convalescent COVID-19 were sourced from the United States, Italy and Spain. The analysed material was cDNA or gDNA that came from T cells, B-cell-depleted T cells, or PBMCs.

Per the original methods: For nucleated cells, counts were estimated from reference gene primer amplification. The table came from immunoSEQ multiplex PCR; TCRdb's copy has only in-frame clones and leaves some out. For V, J and clone size, that table is used; D and trimming come from the DNA. The sample has tens of thousands of clones; around four fifths are singletons. This clone showed up just a few times. The germline gives CDR1 MNHEY, CDR2 SMNVEV (reference sequence). CDR3 size: 15 residues. V lost 3 bases and J lost 1; bases outside the gene matches: 2. The TCR originated in a woman older than 75 with acute or convalescent COVID-19. The rearrangement uses TRBV27 and TRBJ1-5, with 8 bases matching TRBD1. The sample comprised peripheral blood. CDR3 DNA: TGTGCCAGCAGTTTCAGGGGGCAGAGCAATCAGCCCCAGCATTTT. Protein: CASSFRGQSNQPQHF.